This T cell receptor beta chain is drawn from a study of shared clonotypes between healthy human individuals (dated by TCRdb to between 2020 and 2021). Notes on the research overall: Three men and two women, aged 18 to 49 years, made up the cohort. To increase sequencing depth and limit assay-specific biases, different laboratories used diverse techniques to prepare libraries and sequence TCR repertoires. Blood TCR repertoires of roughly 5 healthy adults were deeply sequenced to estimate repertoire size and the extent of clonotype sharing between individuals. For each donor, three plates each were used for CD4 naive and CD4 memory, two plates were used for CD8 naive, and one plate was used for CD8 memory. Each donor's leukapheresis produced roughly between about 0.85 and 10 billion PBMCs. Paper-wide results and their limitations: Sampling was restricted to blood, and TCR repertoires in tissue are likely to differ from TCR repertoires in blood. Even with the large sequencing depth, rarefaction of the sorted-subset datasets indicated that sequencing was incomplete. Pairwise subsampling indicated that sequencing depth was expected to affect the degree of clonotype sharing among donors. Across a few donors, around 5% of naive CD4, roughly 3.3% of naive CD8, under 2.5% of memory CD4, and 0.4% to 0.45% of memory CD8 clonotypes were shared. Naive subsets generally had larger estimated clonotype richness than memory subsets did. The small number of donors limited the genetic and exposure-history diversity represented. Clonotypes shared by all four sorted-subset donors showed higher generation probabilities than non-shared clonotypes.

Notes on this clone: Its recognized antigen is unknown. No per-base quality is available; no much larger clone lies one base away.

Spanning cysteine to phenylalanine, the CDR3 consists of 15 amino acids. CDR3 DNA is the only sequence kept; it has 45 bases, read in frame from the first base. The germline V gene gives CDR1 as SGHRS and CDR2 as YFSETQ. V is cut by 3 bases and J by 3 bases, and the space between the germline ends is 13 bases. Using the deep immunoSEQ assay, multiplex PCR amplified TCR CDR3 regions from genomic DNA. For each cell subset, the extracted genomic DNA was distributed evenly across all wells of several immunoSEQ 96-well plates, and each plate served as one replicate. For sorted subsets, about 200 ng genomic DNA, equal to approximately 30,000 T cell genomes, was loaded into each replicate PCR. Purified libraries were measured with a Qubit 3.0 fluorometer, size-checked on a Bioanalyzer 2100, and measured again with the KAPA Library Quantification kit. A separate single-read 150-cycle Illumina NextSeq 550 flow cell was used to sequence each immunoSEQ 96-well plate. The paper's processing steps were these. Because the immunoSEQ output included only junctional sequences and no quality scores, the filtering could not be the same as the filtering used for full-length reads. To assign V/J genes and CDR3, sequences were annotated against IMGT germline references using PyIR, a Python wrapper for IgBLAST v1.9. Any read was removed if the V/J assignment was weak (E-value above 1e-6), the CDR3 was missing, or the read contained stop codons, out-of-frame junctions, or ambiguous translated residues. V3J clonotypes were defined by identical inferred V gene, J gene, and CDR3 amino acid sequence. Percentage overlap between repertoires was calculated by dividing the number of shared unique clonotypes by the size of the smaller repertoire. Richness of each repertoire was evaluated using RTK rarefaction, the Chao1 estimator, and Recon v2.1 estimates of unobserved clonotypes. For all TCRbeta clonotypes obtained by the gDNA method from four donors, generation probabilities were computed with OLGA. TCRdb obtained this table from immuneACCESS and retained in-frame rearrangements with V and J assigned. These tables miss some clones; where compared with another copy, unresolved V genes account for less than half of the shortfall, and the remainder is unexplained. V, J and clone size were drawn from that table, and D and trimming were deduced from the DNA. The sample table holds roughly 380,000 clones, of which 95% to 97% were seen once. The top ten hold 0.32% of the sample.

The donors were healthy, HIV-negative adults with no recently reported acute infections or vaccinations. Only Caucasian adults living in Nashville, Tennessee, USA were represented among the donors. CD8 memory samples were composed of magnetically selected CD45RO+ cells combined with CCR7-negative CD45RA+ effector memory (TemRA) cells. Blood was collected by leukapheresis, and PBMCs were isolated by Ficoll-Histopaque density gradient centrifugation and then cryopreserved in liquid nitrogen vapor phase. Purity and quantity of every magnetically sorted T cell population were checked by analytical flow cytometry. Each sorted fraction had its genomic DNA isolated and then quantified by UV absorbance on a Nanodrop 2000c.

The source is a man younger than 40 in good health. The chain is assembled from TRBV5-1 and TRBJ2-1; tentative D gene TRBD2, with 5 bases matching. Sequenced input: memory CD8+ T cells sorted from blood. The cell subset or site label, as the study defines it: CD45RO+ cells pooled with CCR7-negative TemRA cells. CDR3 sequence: CASSSAGEIYNEQFF. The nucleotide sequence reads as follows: TGCGCCAGCAGCTCCGCGGGTGAGATCTACAATGAGCAGTTCTTC.